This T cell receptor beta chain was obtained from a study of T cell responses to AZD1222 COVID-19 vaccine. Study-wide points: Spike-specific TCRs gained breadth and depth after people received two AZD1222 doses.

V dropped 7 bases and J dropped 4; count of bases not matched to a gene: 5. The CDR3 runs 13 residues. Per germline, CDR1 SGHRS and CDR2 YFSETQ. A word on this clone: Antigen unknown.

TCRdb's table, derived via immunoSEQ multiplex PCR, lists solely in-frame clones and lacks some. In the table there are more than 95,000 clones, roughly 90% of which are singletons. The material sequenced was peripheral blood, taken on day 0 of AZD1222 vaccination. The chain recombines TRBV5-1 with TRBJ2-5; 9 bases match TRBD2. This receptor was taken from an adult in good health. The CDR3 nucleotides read TGCGCCAGCTCTCTAGCGGGGTTAGAGACCCAGTACTTC. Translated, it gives CASSLAGLETQYF.